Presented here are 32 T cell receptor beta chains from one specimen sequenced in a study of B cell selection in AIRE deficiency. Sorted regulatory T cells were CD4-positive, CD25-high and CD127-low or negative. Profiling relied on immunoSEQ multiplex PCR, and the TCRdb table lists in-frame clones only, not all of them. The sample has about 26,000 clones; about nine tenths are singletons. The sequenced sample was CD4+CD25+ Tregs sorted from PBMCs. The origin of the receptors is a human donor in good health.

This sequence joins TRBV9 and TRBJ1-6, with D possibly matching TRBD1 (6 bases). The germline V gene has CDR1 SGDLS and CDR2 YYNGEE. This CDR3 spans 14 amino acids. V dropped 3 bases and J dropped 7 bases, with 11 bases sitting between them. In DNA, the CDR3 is TGTGCCAGCAGCGACAGGGTAACCAATTCACCCCTCCACTTT. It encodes CASSDRVTNSPLHF. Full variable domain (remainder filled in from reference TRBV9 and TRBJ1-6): DSGVTQTPKHLITATGQRVTLRCSPRSGDLSVYWYQQSLDQGLQFLIQYYNGEERAKGNILERFSAQQFPDLHSELNLSSLELGDSALYFCASSDRVTNSPLHFGNGTRLTVT.

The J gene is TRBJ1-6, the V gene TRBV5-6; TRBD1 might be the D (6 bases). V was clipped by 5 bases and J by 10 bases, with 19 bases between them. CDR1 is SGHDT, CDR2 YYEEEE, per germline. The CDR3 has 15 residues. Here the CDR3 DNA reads TGTGCCAGCAGTAAGAACAGGGTTATAAGGTCACCCCTCCACTTT. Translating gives CASSKNRVIRSPLHF. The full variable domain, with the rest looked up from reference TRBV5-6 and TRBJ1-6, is DAGVTQSPTHLIKTRGQQVTLRCSPKSGHDTVSWYQQALGQGPQFIFQYYEEEERQRGNFPDRFSGHQFPNYSSELNVNALLLGDSALYLCASSKNRVIRSPLHFGNGTRLTVT.

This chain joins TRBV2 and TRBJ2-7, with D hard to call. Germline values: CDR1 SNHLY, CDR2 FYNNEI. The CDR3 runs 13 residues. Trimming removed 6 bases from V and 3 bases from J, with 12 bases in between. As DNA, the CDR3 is TGTGCCAGCAGCCGCGAACGGAACTACGAGCAGTACTTC. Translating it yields CASSRERNYEQYF.

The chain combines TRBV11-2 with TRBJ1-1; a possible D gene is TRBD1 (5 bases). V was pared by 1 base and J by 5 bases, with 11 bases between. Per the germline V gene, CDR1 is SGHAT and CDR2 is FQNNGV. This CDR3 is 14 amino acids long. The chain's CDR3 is CASSLVQGRTEAFF. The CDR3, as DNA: TGTGCCAGCAGCTTAGTTCAGGGAAGGACTGAAGCTTTCTTT.

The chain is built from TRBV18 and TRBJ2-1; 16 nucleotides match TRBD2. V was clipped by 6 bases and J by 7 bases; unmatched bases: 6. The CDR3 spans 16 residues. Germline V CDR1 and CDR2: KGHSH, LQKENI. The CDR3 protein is CASSGLAGGPGNEQFF. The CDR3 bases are TGTGCCAGCTCGGGACTAGCGGGGGGGCCCGGTAATGAGCAGTTCTTC.

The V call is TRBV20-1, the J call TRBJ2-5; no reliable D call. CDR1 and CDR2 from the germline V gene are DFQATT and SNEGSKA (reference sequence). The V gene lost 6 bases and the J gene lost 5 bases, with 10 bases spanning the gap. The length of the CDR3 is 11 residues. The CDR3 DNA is TGCAGTGCACCGAGGTTGGAGACCCAGTACTTC. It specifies CSAPRLETQYF.

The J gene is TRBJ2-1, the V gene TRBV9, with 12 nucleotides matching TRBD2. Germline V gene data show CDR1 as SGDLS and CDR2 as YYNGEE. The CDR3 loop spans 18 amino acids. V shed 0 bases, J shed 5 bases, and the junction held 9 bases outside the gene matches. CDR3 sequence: CASSVAMTSGGWDNEQFF. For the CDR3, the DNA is TGTGCCAGCAGCGTAGCTATGACTAGCGGGGGTTGGGACAATGAGCAGTTCTTC.

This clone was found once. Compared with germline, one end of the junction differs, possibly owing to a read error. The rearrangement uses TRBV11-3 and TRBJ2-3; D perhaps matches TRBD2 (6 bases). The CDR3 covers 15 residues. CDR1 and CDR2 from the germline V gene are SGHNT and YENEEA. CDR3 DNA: TGTACCAGCAGCTTGTGGGGGGAAAGCACAGATACGCAGTATTTT. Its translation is CTSSLWGESTDTQYF.

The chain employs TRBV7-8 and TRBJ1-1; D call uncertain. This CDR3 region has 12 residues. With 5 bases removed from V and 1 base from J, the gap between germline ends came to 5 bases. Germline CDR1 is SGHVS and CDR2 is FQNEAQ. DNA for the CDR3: TGTGCCAGCAGCCCCGAGAACACTGAAGCTTTCTTT. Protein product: CASSPENTEAFF.

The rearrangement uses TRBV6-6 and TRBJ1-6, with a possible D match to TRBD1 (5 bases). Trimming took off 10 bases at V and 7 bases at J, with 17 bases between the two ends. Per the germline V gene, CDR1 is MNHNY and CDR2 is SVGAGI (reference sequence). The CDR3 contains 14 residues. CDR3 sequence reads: CATGAQLQNSPLHF. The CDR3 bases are TGTGCCACCGGGGCACAGTTACAAAATTCACCCCTCCACTTT.

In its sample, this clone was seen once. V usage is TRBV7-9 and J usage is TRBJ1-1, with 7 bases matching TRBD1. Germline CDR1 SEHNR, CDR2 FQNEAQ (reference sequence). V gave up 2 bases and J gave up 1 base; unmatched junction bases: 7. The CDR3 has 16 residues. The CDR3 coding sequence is TGTGCCAGCAGCTTAAGGTCAGGGGGTGGGAACACTGAAGCTTTCTTT. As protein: CASSLRSGGGNTEAFF. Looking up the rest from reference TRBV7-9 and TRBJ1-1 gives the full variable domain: DTGVSQNPRHKITKRGQNVTFRCDPISEHNRLYWYRQTLGQGPEFLTYFQNEAQLEKSRLLSDRFSAERPKGSFSTLEIQRTEQGDSAMYLCASSLRSGGGNTEAFFGQGTRLTVV.

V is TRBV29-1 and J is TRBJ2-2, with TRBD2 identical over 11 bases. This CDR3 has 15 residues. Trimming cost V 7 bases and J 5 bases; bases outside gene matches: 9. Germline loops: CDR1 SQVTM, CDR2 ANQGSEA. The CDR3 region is CSARIAGGRTGELFF. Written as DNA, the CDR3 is TGCAGCGCCCGAATAGCGGGGGGGCGGACCGGGGAGCTGTTTTTT.

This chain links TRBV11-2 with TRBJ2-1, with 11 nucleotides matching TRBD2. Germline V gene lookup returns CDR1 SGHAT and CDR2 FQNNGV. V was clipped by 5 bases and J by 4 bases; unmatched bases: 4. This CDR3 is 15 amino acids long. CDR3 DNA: TGTGCCAGCAGCCCGGGACTAGCGGCATACAATGAGCAGTTCTTC. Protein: CASSPGLAAYNEQFF.

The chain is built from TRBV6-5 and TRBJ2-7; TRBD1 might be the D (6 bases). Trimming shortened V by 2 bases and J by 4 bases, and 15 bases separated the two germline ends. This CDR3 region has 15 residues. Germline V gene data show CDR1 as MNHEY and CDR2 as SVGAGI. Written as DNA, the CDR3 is TGTGCCAGCAGTTACGCCCCGGGACACCAGTACGAGCAGTACTTC. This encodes CASSYAPGHQYEQYF.

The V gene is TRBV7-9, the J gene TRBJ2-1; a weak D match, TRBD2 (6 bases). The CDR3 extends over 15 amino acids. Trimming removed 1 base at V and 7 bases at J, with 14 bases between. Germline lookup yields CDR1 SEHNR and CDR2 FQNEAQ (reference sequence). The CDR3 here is CASSLGVAEGNEQFF. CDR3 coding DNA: TGTGCCAGCAGCTTAGGGGTAGCGGAAGGGAATGAGCAGTTCTTC.

The CDR3 DNA sequence: TGTGCCAGCAGTTCCTCGGGGGGATACAATGAGCAGTTCTTC. This translates into CASSSSGGYNEQFF. This chain uses TRBV6-5 with TRBJ2-1, with 7 positions matching TRBD2. Germline CDR1 is MNHEY and CDR2 is SVGAGI. V was pared by 4 bases and J by 4 bases, with 4 bases of the junction left unmatched. The CDR3 has 14 residues.

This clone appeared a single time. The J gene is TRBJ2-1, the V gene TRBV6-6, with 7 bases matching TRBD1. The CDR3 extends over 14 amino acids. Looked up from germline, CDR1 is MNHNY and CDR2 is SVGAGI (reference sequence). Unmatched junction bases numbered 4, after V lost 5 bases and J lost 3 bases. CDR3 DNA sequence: TGTGCCAGCAGTCAGGGACAGCGCTACAATGAGCAGTTCTTC. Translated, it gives CASSQGQRYNEQFF.

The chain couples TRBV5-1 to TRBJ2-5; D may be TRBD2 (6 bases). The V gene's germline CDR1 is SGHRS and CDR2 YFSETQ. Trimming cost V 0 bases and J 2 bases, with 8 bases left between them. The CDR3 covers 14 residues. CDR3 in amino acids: CASSLGGGQETQYF. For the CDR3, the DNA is TGCGCCAGCAGCTTGGGTGGGGGGCAAGAGACCCAGTACTTC.

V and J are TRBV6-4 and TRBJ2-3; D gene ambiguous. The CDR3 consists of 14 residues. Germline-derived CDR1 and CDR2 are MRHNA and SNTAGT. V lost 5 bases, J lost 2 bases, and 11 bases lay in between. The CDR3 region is CASSLEPYTDTQYF. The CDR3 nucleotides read TGTGCCAGCAGTCTAGAGCCCTACACAGATACGCAGTATTTT.

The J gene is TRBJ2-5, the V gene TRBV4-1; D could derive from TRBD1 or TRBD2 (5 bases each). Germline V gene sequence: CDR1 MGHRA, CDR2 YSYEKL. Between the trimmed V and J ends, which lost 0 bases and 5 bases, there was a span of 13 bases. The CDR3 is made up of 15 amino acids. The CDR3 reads CASSQDGARAETQYF. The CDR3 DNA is TGCGCCAGCAGCCAAGACGGGGCTAGGGCTGAGACCCAGTACTTC.

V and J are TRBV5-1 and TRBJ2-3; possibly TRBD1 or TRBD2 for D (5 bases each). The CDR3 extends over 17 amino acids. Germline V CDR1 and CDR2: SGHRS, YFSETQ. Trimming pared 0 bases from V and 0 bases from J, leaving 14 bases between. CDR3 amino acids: CASSLALGTGSTDTQYF. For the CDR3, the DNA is TGCGCCAGCAGCTTGGCGCTCGGGACGGGCAGCACAGATACGCAGTATTTT.

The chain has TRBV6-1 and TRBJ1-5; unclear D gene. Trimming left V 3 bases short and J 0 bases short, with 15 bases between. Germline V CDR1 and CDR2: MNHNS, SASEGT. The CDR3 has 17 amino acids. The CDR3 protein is CASSEFERQYSNQPQHF. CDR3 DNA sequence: TGTGCCAGCAGTGAGTTCGAGAGACAATATAGCAATCAGCCCCAGCATTTT.

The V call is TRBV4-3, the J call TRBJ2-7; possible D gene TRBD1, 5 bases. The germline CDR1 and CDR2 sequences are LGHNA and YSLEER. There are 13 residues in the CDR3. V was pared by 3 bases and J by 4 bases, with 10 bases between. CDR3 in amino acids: CASSHSQGYEQYF. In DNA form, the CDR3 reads TGCGCCAGCAGCCATTCCCAGGGTTACGAGCAGTACTTC.

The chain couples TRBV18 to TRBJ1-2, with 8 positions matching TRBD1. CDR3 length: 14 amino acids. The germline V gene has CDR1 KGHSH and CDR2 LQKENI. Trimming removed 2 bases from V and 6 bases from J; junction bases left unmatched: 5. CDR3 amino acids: CASSPKQGADGYTF. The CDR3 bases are TGTGCCAGCTCACCAAAGCAGGGGGCGGATGGCTACACCTTC.

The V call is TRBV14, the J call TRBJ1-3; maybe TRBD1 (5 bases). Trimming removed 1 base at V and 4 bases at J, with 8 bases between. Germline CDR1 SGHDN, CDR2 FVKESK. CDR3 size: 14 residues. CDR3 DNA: TGTGCCAGCAGCCAAGGGGGCTCAGGAAACACCATATATTTT. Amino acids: CASSQGGSGNTIYF.

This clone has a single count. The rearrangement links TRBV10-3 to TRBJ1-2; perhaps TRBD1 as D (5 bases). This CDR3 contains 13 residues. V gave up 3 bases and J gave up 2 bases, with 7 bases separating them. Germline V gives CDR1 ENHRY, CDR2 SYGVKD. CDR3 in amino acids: CAISDGTNYGYTF. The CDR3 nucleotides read TGTGCCATCAGTGATGGGACGAACTATGGCTACACCTTC.

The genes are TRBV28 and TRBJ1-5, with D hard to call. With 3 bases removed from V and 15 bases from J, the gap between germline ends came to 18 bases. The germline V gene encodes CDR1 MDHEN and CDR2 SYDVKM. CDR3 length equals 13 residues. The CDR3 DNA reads TGTGCCAGCAGTTTCCCGACCCCCAGTTTGCCGCATTTT. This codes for CASSFPTPSLPHF.

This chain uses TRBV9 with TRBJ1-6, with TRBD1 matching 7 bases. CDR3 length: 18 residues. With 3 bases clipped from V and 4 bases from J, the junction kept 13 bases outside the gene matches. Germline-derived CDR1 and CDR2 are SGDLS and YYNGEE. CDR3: CASSGRPLEGQYNSPLHF. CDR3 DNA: TGTGCCAGCAGCGGTAGGCCCTTGGAGGGACAGTATAATTCACCCCTCCACTTT. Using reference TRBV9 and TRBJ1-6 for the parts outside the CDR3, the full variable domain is DSGVTQTPKHLITATGQRVTLRCSPRSGDLSVYWYQQSLDQGLQFLIQYYNGEERAKGNILERFSAQQFPDLHSELNLSSLELGDSALYFCASSGRPLEGQYNSPLHFGNGTRLTVT.

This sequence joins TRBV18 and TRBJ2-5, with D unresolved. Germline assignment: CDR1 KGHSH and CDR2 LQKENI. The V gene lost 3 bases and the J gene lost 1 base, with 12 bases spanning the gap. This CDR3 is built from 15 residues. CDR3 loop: CASSPYTDLQETQYF. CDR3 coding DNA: TGTGCCAGCTCACCTTACACGGACCTCCAAGAGACCCAGTACTTC.

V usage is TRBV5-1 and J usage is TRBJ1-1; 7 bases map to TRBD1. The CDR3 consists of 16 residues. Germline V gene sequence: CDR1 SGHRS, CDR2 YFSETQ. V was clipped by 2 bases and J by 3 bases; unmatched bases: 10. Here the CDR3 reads CASSFGATGYYTEAFF. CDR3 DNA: TGCGCCAGCAGCTTCGGAGCGACAGGGTATTACACTGAAGCTTTCTTT.

DNA for the CDR3: TGTGCCAGCTCACCAAAGAGCGAAGGAACCTACACCGGGGAGCTGTTTTTT. Translated, it gives CASSPKSEGTYTGELFF. The chain has TRBV18 and TRBJ2-2; D gene ambiguous. Per the germline V gene, CDR1 is KGHSH and CDR2 is LQKENI. The CDR3 spans 17 residues. V shed 2 bases and J shed 3 bases, with 16 bases lying between them.

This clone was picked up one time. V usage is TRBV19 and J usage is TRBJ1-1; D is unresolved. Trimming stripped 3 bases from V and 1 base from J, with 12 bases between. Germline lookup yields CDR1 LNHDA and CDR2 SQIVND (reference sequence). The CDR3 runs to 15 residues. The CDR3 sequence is CASSMAWGRNTEAFF. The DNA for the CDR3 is TGTGCCAGTAGTATGGCTTGGGGAAGGAACACTGAAGCTTTCTTT.